The sequence of this TCR beta chain was determined in a study of T cell changes during pregnancy in multiple sclerosis. Clones were sequenced by immunoSEQ multiplex PCR, and TCRdb holds only the in-frame ones, with some missing. The table has tens of thousands of clones, 94% seen once. The CDR3 is 15 amino acids. V lost 6 bases, J lost 0 bases, and 12 bases lay in between. Germline-derived CDR1 and CDR2 are SNHLY and FYNNEI. This sample comprised peripheral blood, obtained in the third trimester of pregnancy. The source of this sequence is a female donor with multiple sclerosis, enrolled in a pregnancy study. The chain has TRBV2 and TRBJ1-5; unclear D gene. CDR3 residues: CASSKADYSNQPQHF. CDR3 sequence (DNA): TGTGCCAGCAGCAAGGCAGACTATAGCAATCAGCCCCAGCATTTT.